This T cell receptor (beta chain) was sequenced in a study of blood T cell repertoires in COVID-19. Germline V lookup: CDR1 DFQATT, CDR2 SNEGSKA (reference sequence). The CDR3 length is 13 residues. Between the trimmed V and J ends, which lost 3 bases and 4 bases, there was a span of 12 bases. TCRdb's table, derived via immunoSEQ multiplex PCR, lists solely in-frame clones and lacks some. The table shows some 210,000 clones, with around 84% occurring only once. In this sample, this clone turned up a few times. This sequence joins TRBV20-1 and TRBJ1-2, with D possibly TRBD1 on 6 matching bases. The material sequenced was PBMCs or T cells enriched from blood (not recorded which). This sequence originates from a man aged 30 to 45 with acute COVID-19. DNA of the CDR3: TGCAGTGCTAGTTCCGACAGGACCTATGGCTACACCTTC. Translated: CSASSDRTYGYTF.